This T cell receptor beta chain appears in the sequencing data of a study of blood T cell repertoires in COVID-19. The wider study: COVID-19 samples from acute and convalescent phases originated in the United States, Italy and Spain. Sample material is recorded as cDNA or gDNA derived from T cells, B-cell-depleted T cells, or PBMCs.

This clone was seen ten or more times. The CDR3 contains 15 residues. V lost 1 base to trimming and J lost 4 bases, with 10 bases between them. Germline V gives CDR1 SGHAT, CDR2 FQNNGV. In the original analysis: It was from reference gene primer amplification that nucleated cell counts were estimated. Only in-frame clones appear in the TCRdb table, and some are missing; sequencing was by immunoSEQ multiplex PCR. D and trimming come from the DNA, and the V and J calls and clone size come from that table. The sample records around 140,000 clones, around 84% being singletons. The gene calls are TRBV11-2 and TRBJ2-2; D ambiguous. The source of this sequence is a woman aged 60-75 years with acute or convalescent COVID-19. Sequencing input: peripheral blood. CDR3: CASSLAIGSTGELFF. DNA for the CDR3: TGTGCCAGCAGCTTAGCCATTGGCAGCACCGGGGAGCTGTTTTTT.